This T cell receptor beta chain was found in a study of blood T cells in healthy people across ages. The CDR3 spans 15 residues. Trimming took 4 bases from V and 1 from J, leaving 14 bases between them. Germline assignment: CDR1 SGHKS and CDR2 YYEKEE (reference sequence). Staff drew roughly 10 milliliters of peripheral blood from each donor. A second PCR of 7 to 11 cycles used a sample-barcoded 5' primer and a J-beta primer mix. A template-switch adaptor that had 12 random nucleotides put a tag on each cDNA molecule. TCRdb re-derived calls from the 5' RACE reads in MiXCR, one entry per CDR3 protein. The sample records approximately 690,000 distinct CDR3 sequences, 40% to 45% being singletons.

The sequence derives from an elderly man in good health. The V call is TRBV5-5, the J call TRBJ1-2; no firm D call. Specimen: blood. DNA of the CDR3: TGTGCCAGCAGCCCGAGGCACCAACTTAACTATGGCTACACCTTC. Its protein product is CASSPRHQLNYGYTF.